Listed below are T cell receptor beta chains from one sample, sequenced in a study of vaccination and CD4 T cells after COVID-19. Their antigens are not known. TCRdb reprocessed the PCR reads via MiXCR and lists one record per CDR3 protein. This sample has about 13,000 distinct CDR3 sequences, with 43% found just once. Sequencing used cultured CD4+ T cells from blood. Receptors were obtained from a human donor with COVID-19. The CDR3 runs from the conserved cysteine through the conserved F or W. D genes are given only for firm matches. Expanded clones get a size class; other rows say once, few or many, or leave the size out.

j_call cdr3_length clone_size v_call d_call cdr3_nt cdr3_aa
TRBJ2-1 15 - TRBV9 - TGTGCCAGCAGCGTAGAGTTGGCAGACTACAATGAGCAGTTCTTC CASSVELADYNEQFF
TRBJ1-1 12 few TRBV30 TRBD1 TGTGCCTGGGGACAGGGGGCTGTTCGAGCTTTCTTT CAWGQGAVRAFF
TRBJ2-7 15 - TRBV20-1 - TGCAGTGCTAGAGATCCCAGGTTACCCTCCTACGAGCAGTACTTC CSARDPRLPSYEQYF
TRBJ1-2 13 - TRBV6-1 TRBD1 TGTGCCAGCACTCAACAGGGGGCGGGTGGCTACACCTTC CASTQQGAGGYTF
TRBJ1-3 14 - TRBV20-1 - TGCAGCGCCACACCCCTAGCCTCTGGAAACACCATATATTTT CSATPLASGNTIYF
TRBJ2-5 15 - TRBV6-2/TRBV6-3 - TGTGCCAGCAGTTACCCGCTTGCAGGAGTAGAGACCCAGTACTTC CASSYPLAGVETQYF
TRBJ2-3 12 - TRBV10-3 - TGTGCCATCAGTGGAAGCACAGATACGCAGTATTTT CAISGSTDTQYF
TRBJ2-5 13 - TRBV28 TRBD2 TGTGCCAGCAGTATCCAGACCGGGGGGAGCCAGTACTTC CASSIQTGGSQYF
TRBJ2-7 17 few TRBV18 TRBD2 TGTGCCAGCTCTCAATCACCGGGACTAGCGGGTTCCTACGAGCAGTACTTC CASSQSPGLAGSYEQYF
TRBJ1-2 15 - TRBV12-3/TRBV12-4 - TGTGCCAGCAGTTGGGGACGGCGATTTGGCTATGGCTACACCTTC CASSWGRRFGYGYTF
TRBJ2-7 13 - TRBV6-1 - TGTGCCAGCGGTGAGTGGAGCTCCTACGAGCAGTACTTC CASGEWSSYEQYF
TRBJ2-2 16 - TRBV9 - TGTGCCAGCAGCCGGGGGGCGATCAGTGGCACCGGGGAGCTGTTTTTT CASSRGAISGTGELFF
TRBJ2-7 16 few TRBV28 - TGTGCCAGCAACCCTCATGGGAGGGGGAGAACCTACGAGCAGTACTTC CASNPHGRGRTYEQYF
TRBJ2-1 16 - TRBV6-4 TRBD2 TGTGCCAGCAGTGACTCTGGTCTAGCGGGGGGCTCACGGCAGTTCTTC CASSDSGLAGGSRQFF
TRBJ2-3 18 - TRBV11-2 - TGTGCCAGCAGCTTCCTAATCTCACGGAGGCGGGGCACAGATACGCAGTATTTT CASSFLISRRRGTDTQYF
TRBJ2-2 14 - TRBV7-2 - TGTGCCAACCGAAGGGGGGTTAACACCGGGGAGCTGTTTTTT CANRRGVNTGELFF
TRBJ2-3 15 - TRBV7-3 - TGTGCCAGCAGCTCCTTGGGACGGAGCACAGATACGCAGTATTTT CASSSLGRSTDTQYF
TRBJ2-7 15 - TRBV15 TRBD1 TGTGCCACCAGCAGAGAGGGGCAGGGGGCGAAGGAGCAGTACTTC CATSREGQGAKEQYF
TRBJ2-3 15 few TRBV7-9 TRBD1 TGTGCCAGCAGCTTAAGACAGGGGAGCACAGATACGCAGTATTTT CASSLRQGSTDTQYF
TRBJ2-4 13 - TRBV12-3/TRBV12-4 - TGTGCCAGCAGTCGACAGGATTGGGACATTCAGTACTTC CASSRQDWDIQYF
TRBJ2-7 18 - TRBV15 TRBD1 TGTGCCACCAGCAGAGATCTTGGAGACAGGGGGTTTGCGAGCGAGCAGTACTTC CATSRDLGDRGFASEQYF